The 28 T cell receptor beta chains below were found in one sample sequenced in a study of CD8 T cells in Susac syndrome. Random hexamers served to reverse transcribe roughly 0.5 to 1 ug RNA. One entry per CDR3 protein results from TCRdb running MiXCR on the immunoSEQ multiplex PCR reads. The repertoire consists of under 200,000 distinct CDR3 sequences, with approximately 93% occurring once and the leading ten covering 0.1% to 0.12%. The sequenced sample was CD4+ T cells from PBMCs. These receptors were obtained from a human donor in good health.

Only one count was recorded for this clonotype. V gene TRBV19 combines with J gene TRBJ2-3; D unclear. There are 13 residues in the CDR3. V shed 6 bases and J shed 2 bases, with 9 bases lying between them. From germline, CDR1 is LNHDA and CDR2 SQIVND (reference sequence). CDR3 nucleotide sequence: TGTGCCAGTAGGACGGATTCCACAGATACGCAGTATTTT. Protein: CASRTDSTDTQYF.

This chain links TRBV29-1 with TRBJ1-2, with D tentatively TRBD1 (5 bases). CDR1 and CDR2 from the germline V gene are SQVTM and ANQGSEA. This CDR3 region has 13 residues. V was trimmed by 5 bases and J by 7 bases, leaving 17 bases between them. In DNA, the CDR3 is TGCAGCGTTTCCCCAGGCCCCGGGGGTGGCTACACCTTC. It is translated as CSVSPGPGGGYTF.

The chain combines TRBV20-1 with TRBJ1-5, with a possible D match to TRBD1 (5 bases). The CDR3 sequence is 13 residues long. The germline gives CDR1 DFQATT, CDR2 SNEGSKA (reference sequence). V was pared by 2 bases and J by 5 bases, with 10 bases between. CDR3 sequence reads: CSARLGPYQPQHF. CDR3 coding DNA: TGCAGTGCTAGACTGGGACCCTATCAGCCCCAGCATTTT.

The gene calls are TRBV14 and TRBJ1-5; possible D gene TRBD1, 5 bases. Germline V gene sequence: CDR1 SGHDN, CDR2 FVKESK. V dropped 4 bases and J dropped 2 bases, with 12 bases sitting between them. The CDR3 extends over 15 amino acids. In DNA form, the CDR3 reads TGTGCCAGCAGCCCGACGCTCAGGGGCAATCAGCCCCAGCATTTT. The encoded protein is CASSPTLRGNQPQHF.

The rearrangement uses TRBV12-3 or TRBV12-4 and TRBJ1-2; D gene ambiguous. The CDR3 extends over 15 amino acids. Trimming took off 7 bases at V and 5 bases at J, with 20 bases between the two ends. CDR3 bases: TGTGCCAGCACCCTATCCCGAACACGATTTTATGGCTACACCTTC. Its protein is CASTLSRTRFYGYTF.

The V and J genes are TRBV20-1 and TRBJ2-5; 10 bases fit TRBD2. V lost 6 bases, J lost 4 bases, and 5 bases stayed unmatched. Germline CDR1 DFQATT, CDR2 SNEGSKA (reference sequence). This CDR3 is built from 13 residues. This chain's CDR3 is CSANSGGIETQYF. DNA of the CDR3: TGCAGTGCCAATAGCGGGGGGATAGAGACCCAGTACTTC.

This clonotype occurred once. The chain combines TRBV5-1 with TRBJ1-1; TRBD1 is a possible D gene (5 bases). Trimming removed 2 bases from V and 1 base from J, with 21 bases in between. Per the germline V gene, CDR1 is SGHRS and CDR2 is YFSETQ. The CDR3 has 18 residues. The CDR3 DNA reads TGCGCCAGCAGCTTAGACGGGATCAGGGTTGGGCGGAACACTGAAGCTTTCTTT. This sequence encodes CASSLDGIRVGRNTEAFF.

The chain recombines TRBV29-1 with TRBJ2-5; 12 nucleotides match TRBD2. The CDR3 spans 16 residues. The germline V gene has CDR1 SQVTM and CDR2 ANQGSEA. Losses at the gene ends were 1 base for V and 3 bases for J; bases not matched to a gene: 6. The CDR3 DNA sequence: TGCAGCGTTGAAGTCAGGCGACTAGCGGGGGAAGAGACCCAGTACTTC. Encoded protein: CSVEVRRLAGEETQYF.

This clonotype was observed a few times. The J gene is TRBJ1-2, the V gene TRBV6-2 or TRBV6-3, with no clear D. Trimming took 2 bases from V and 0 from J, leaving 7 bases between them. This CDR3 is built from 14 residues. The germline gives CDR1 MNHEY, CDR2 SVGEGT. DNA for the CDR3: TGTGCCAGCAGTTACGGAGGGTCTAACTATGGCTACACCTTC. This encodes CASSYGGSNYGYTF.

This clonotype showed up just a few times. The CDR3 loop reads CASRLAGAETQYF. In nucleotides, the CDR3 is TGTGCCAGTCGACTAGCGGGGGCAGAGACCCAGTACTTC. The gene calls are TRBV14 and TRBJ2-5; the match to TRBD2 covers 12 bases. The CDR3 sequence is 13 residues long. Germline V lookup: CDR1 SGHDN, CDR2 FVKESK. V dropped 9 bases and J dropped 4; count of bases not matched to a gene: 3.

This chain links TRBV12-3 or TRBV12-4 with TRBJ2-1; D unclear. CDR3 length: 13 residues. V lost 5 bases and J 8 bases, leaving 13 bases between the germline ends. CDR3 in amino acids: CASSPPGDDEQFF. CDR3 DNA: TGTGCCAGCAGTCCCCCTGGCGACGATGAGCAGTTCTTC.

CDR3 nucleotides: TGCAGTGCTAGAGGTCAACCTGCCTACGAGCAGTACTTC. Translated, it gives CSARGQPAYEQYF. The chain couples TRBV20-1 to TRBJ2-7; D unclear. The germline V gene has CDR1 DFQATT and CDR2 SNEGSKA (reference sequence). This CDR3 comprises 13 residues. The V end lost 1 base, the J end lost 2 bases, and 9 bases lay between the germline ends.

The chain is built from TRBV5-1 and TRBJ2-5, with 12 bases fitting TRBD1. The germline gives CDR1 SGHRS, CDR2 YFSETQ. J gave up 3 bases and V 4 bases, and 7 bases lay outside the gene matches. The CDR3 loop spans 16 amino acids. CDR3 sequence reads: CASSLGTGGSEETQYF. The DNA for the CDR3 is TGCGCCAGCAGCCTCGGGACAGGGGGCTCCGAAGAGACCCAGTACTTC.

CDR3 bases: TGTGCCAGCAGCCAGGGACAGTACTATGGCTACACCTTC. Translated, it gives CASSQGQYYGYTF. The chain uses TRBV3-1 and TRBJ1-2, with 7 bases aligning to TRBD1. Per the germline V gene, CDR1 is LGHDT and CDR2 is YNNKEL (reference sequence). The V gene end was trimmed by 3 bases and the J gene end by 3 bases; junction bases not matched to a gene: 1. The CDR3 loop spans 13 amino acids. Drawing the rest from reference TRBV3-1 and TRBJ1-2, the complete variable domain is DTAVSQTPKYLVTQMGNDKSIKCEQNLGHDTMYWYKQDSKKFLKIMFSYNNKELIINETVPNRFSPKSPDKAHLNLHINSLELGDSAVYFCASSQGQYYGYTFGSGTRLTVV.

This clonotype has a single count. This sequence joins TRBV29-1 and TRBJ1-2; possible D gene TRBD1, 6 bases. Germline loops: CDR1 SQVTM, CDR2 ANQGSEA. This CDR3 has 13 amino acids. Trimming left V 1 base short and J 3 bases short, with 9 bases between. CDR3 region: CSVEGPGDYGYTF. CDR3 coding DNA: TGCAGCGTTGAAGGCCCAGGGGACTATGGCTACACCTTC.

The rearrangement joins TRBV29-1 to TRBJ2-7, with TRBD2 as a possible D gene (6 bases). The CDR3 length is 15 residues. CDR1 is SQVTM and CDR2 is ANQGSEA in the germline V gene. The V gene lost 6 bases and the J gene lost 1 base, with 19 bases spanning the gap. DNA for the CDR3: TGCAGCGTCGGACTTAAGATCGGGACTTCCTACGAGCAGTACTTC. Protein sequence: CSVGLKIGTSYEQYF.

The chain recombines TRBV12-3 or TRBV12-4 with TRBJ1-4; D unclear. The CDR3 spans 15 residues. Trimming left V 2 bases short and J 4 bases short, with 11 bases between. CDR3: CASSLLADHNEKLFF. The CDR3 DNA reads as TGTGCCAGCAGTTTACTCGCGGATCATAATGAAAAACTGTTTTTT.

The CDR3 DNA is TGTGCCAGCACCGACAGGGGTTGGAACACTGAAGCTTTCTTT. This sequence encodes CASTDRGWNTEAFF. The V gene is TRBV6-5, the J gene TRBJ1-1, with 8 bases fitting TRBD1. V lost 7 bases and J lost 1; bases outside the gene matches: 5. This CDR3 is built from 14 residues. Germline-derived CDR1 and CDR2 are MNHEY and SVGAGI.

The chain joins TRBV7-2 to TRBJ2-2; D is undetermined. The CDR3 sequence is 13 residues long. V lost 2 bases and J 4 bases, leaving 5 bases between the germline ends. Looked up from germline, CDR1 is SGHTA and CDR2 is FQGNSA. The CDR3 loop is CASSLSVTGELFF. The CDR3, as DNA: TGTGCCAGCAGCTTATCAGTCACCGGGGAGCTGTTTTTT.

In its sample, this clonotype was seen a few times. The chain has TRBV5-4 and TRBJ1-1; D may be TRBD1 (5 bases). V lost 0 bases and J lost 1, with 10 bases in between. The germline CDR1 and CDR2 sequences are SGHNT and YYREEE (reference sequence). The CDR3 covers 15 residues. In DNA, the CDR3 is TGTGCCAGCAGCTTGGGGGGCAGGGCGAACACTGAAGCTTTCTTT. Its translation: CASSLGGRANTEAFF.

The chain joins TRBV7-9 to TRBJ2-4; D is unclear. Trimming stripped 7 bases from V and 0 bases from J, with 10 bases between. The CDR3 sequence is 14 residues long. Germline CDR1 is SEHNR and CDR2 is FQNEAQ (reference sequence). DNA for the CDR3: TGTGCCAGCATGCCAGCTTCAGCCAAAAACATTCAGTACTTC. Protein product: CASMPASAKNIQYF.

The genes are TRBV5-1 and TRBJ1-1; TRBD1 might be the D (5 bases). This CDR3 has 15 amino acids. Germline CDR1 and CDR2: SGHRS and YFSETQ. V gave up 0 bases and J gave up 4 bases, with 13 bases separating them. The CDR3 protein is CASSLEIVGVTEAFF. The CDR3 DNA reads as TGCGCCAGCAGCTTGGAGATTGTGGGGGTCACTGAAGCTTTCTTT.

The rearrangement uses TRBV18 and TRBJ1-1; the match to TRBD1 covers 10 bases. V shed 3 bases, J shed 2 bases, and the junction held 3 bases outside the gene matches. The CDR3 runs to 15 residues. Germline values: CDR1 KGHSH, CDR2 LQKENI. In nucleotides, the CDR3 is TGTGCCAGCTCACCGGGGGACAGGGGTAACACTGAAGCTTTCTTT. Protein: CASSPGDRGNTEAFF.

The rearrangement joins TRBV10-3 to TRBJ1-4; D is possibly TRBD1 (6 bases). The ends were cut back, 6 bases at V and 7 bases at J, with 15 bases in the middle. Germline assignment: CDR1 ENHRY and CDR2 SYGVKD. The CDR3 totals 14 residues. The chain's CDR3 is CAIRGQSEGEKLFF. CDR3 DNA sequence: TGTGCCATCAGAGGACAGTCCGAGGGTGAAAAACTGTTTTTT.

This chain connects TRBV2 to TRBJ1-5, with 7 positions matching TRBD1. The germline V gene has CDR1 SNHLY and CDR2 FYNNEI. This CDR3 contains 14 residues. V was pared by 6 bases and J by 2 bases, with 4 bases of the junction left unmatched. CDR3 in DNA: TGTGCCAGCAGCGCTGACAGGGGCAATCAGCCCCAGCATTTT. This codes for CASSADRGNQPQHF.

The V gene is TRBV6-2 or TRBV6-3, the J gene TRBJ1-5; 7 nucleotides line up with TRBD1. Per germline, CDR1 MNHEY and CDR2 SVGEGT. The J segment lost 3 bases and the V segment lost 6 bases, leaving 14 bases of the junction unmatched. This CDR3 contains 17 residues. The CDR3 DNA follows: TGTGCCAGCAGATTAGGACAGGTCGGGGCTAACAATCAGCCCCAGCATTTT. Amino acid sequence: CASRLGQVGANNQPQHF.

The genes are TRBV5-1 and TRBJ2-1, with 8 bases lining up with TRBD2. Germline CDR1 SGHRS, CDR2 YFSETQ. With 2 bases clipped from V and 7 bases from J, the junction kept 11 bases outside the gene matches. The CDR3 length is 16 residues. In nucleotides, the CDR3 is TGCGCCAGCAGCTTTAGCGGGGCCCCCCCGGGGAATGAGCAGTTCTTC. Protein sequence: CASSFSGAPPGNEQFF. The variable domain in full, completed from reference TRBV5-1 and TRBJ2-1, reads KAGVTQTPRYLIKTRGQQVTLSCSPISGHRSVSWYQQTPGQGLQFLFEYFSETQRNKGNFPGRFSGRQFSNSRSEMNVSTLELGDSALYLCASSFSGAPPGNEQFFGPGTRLTVL.

This rearrangement joins TRBV4-3 to TRBJ2-5; no definite D call. Trimming removed 6 bases at V and 5 bases at J, with 13 bases between. CDR3 length equals 13 residues. The germline gives CDR1 LGHNA, CDR2 YSLEER. As DNA, the CDR3 is TGCGCCAGCAGTGTAGACCTTCGTGAGACCCAGTACTTC. It specifies CASSVDLRETQYF.